This T cell receptor beta chain is from a study of identical twins. Germline V gene lookup returns CDR1 MGHRA and CDR2 YSYEKL. This CDR3 is built from 15 residues. V was pared by 4 bases and J by 0 bases, with 10 bases between. TCRdb analysed the 5' RACE reads with MiXCR anew, one entry per CDR3 protein. The table has hundreds of thousands of distinct CDR3 sequences, 9% to 15% seen once. These sequences were also reported in another study, on yellow fever vaccine responses in identical twins.

The chain recombines TRBV4-1 with TRBJ2-1; D is unresolved. The TCR comes from a woman between 18 and 30 years old in good health. The material sequenced was PBMCs. The CDR3 loop reads CASSLYLSSYNEQFF. The CDR3 DNA sequence: TGCGCCAGCAGCCTTTACTTAAGCTCCTACAATGAGCAGTTCTTC.